Below, one T cell receptor (beta chain) is given with its context. This sample is part of a study of blood T cell repertoires in COVID-19. Turning to the study itself: Italy, Spain and the United States were the sources of the convalescent and acute COVID-19 samples. T cells, B-cell-depleted T cells, or PBMCs provided the cDNA or gDNA that served as material.

TCRdb's copy holds only in-frame clones and misses some; the assay was immunoSEQ multiplex PCR. Counted here are 100,000 to 150,000 clones, more than 85% occurring once; the ten biggest clones make up around 2.1%. Material: peripheral blood. The receptor's source is a man over 45 with COVID-19, enrolled during active disease.

The CDR3 DNA sequence: TGTGCCAGCAGCCAAGGTAGCGGCCCTAGCACAGATACGCAGTATTTT. Protein product: CASSQGSGPSTDTQYF. The chain links TRBV4-2 to TRBJ2-3, with a possible D match to TRBD2 (6 bases). Trimming left V 1 base short and J 0 bases short, with 11 bases between. The CDR3 consists of 16 residues. The V gene's germline CDR1 is LGHNA and CDR2 YNFKEQ.